The clone carrying this T cell receptor beta chain was detected many times. Its target is not known. These data originate in a study of T cells after posttransplantation cyclophosphamide. V dropped 4 bases and J dropped 2 bases, with 17 bases sitting between them. Germline CDR1 LGHNA, CDR2 YSLEER. The CDR3 spans 16 residues. The assay was immunoSEQ multiplex PCR, and TCRdb's table has in-frame clones only and misses some. Reported are tens of thousands of clones, none seen only once; the ten largest carry 2% to 3%. Whole-study results and caveats: Tissue-infiltrating T cells from skin or gut overlapped little with blood T cells. Donor-recipient repertoire similarity was low at 1-2 months, rising over year one. After PTCy, TRB diversity resembled that of CNI/methotrexate controls.

The sequencing input was PBMCs. The receptor was derived from a middle-aged man in good health, CMV-negative, and a related stem cell transplant donor. The chain joins TRBV4-3 to TRBJ1-2, with unresolved D. CDR3 nucleotide sequence: TGCGCCAGCAGCCCCAAGAGGTTCGGGGAAAACTATGGCTACACCTTC. Amino acids: CASSPKRFGENYGYTF.